The 17 T cell receptor beta chains reported below all come from one sample, sequenced in a study of CD8 T cells in Susac syndrome. Random hexamers served to reverse transcribe about 0.5 to 1 ug RNA. TCRdb passed the immunoSEQ multiplex PCR reads through MiXCR, listing each CDR3 protein once. The sample holds more than 70,000 distinct CDR3 sequences, 80% to 95% seen once. The sample taken for sequencing was CD8+ T cells from PBMCs. The receptors here all came from a human donor in good health.

This chain links TRBV13 with TRBJ2-5, with D possibly being TRBD1 or TRBD2 (5 bases each). The CDR3 extends over 14 amino acids. The germline V gene has CDR1 PRHDT and CDR2 FYEKMQ (reference sequence). The V end was cut by 5 bases, the J end by 6 bases, with 16 bases between. DNA for the CDR3: TGTGCCAGCAGCGCGCGAGGGGATAAGAAGACCCAGTACTTC. It translates to CASSARGDKKTQYF.

In this sample, this clonotype turned up once. The chain links TRBV29-1 to TRBJ1-5, with D uncertain. This CDR3 is built from 15 residues. The germline V gene encodes CDR1 SQVTM and CDR2 ANQGSEA. Trimming removed 0 bases at V and 5 bases at J, with 14 bases between. The CDR3 loop is CSVEEKKRVYQPQHF. CDR3 DNA sequence: TGCAGCGTTGAAGAAAAGAAGAGGGTTTATCAGCCCCAGCATTTT. The full variable domain, completed using reference TRBV29-1 and TRBJ1-5, is SAVISQKPSRDICQRGTSLTIQCQVDSQVTMMFWYRQQPGQSLTLIATANQGSEATYESGFVIDKFPISRPNLTFSTLTVSNMSPEDSSIYLCSVEEKKRVYQPQHFGDGTRLSIL.

J is TRBJ1-1 and V is TRBV12-3 or TRBV12-4, with unresolved D. This CDR3 spans 12 amino acids. Deletions cut 3 bases from V and 6 bases from J, with 8 bases between. CDR3 loop: CASSFSWAEAFF. Written as DNA, the CDR3 is TGTGCCAGCAGTTTCTCTTGGGCTGAAGCTTTCTTT.

This chain uses TRBV29-1 with TRBJ2-7; TRBD1 is a possible D gene (6 bases). The germline V gene encodes CDR1 SQVTM and CDR2 ANQGSEA. The V gene lost 4 bases and the J gene lost 2 bases, with 9 bases spanning the gap. The CDR3 contains 12 residues. CDR3 bases: TGCAGCGTTGCGGGACAAACCTACGAGCAGTACTTC. Protein: CSVAGQTYEQYF.

The chain has TRBV29-1 and TRBJ1-1; a weak D match, TRBD1 (5 bases). There are 15 residues in the CDR3. CDR1 and CDR2 from the germline V gene are SQVTM and ANQGSEA. V dropped 3 bases and J dropped 3 bases, with 17 bases sitting between them. The CDR3 bases are TGCAGCGTTGAGGGTCAGGAGGGGACGTACACTGAAGCTTTCTTT. Translating gives CSVEGQEGTYTEAFF.

CDR3 coding DNA: TGCGCCAGCAGCCAAGAAGGTTCGGGGCTGGCTGGCTACACCTTC. It yields the protein CASSQEGSGLAGYTF. The J gene is TRBJ1-2, the V gene TRBV4-1; tentative D call: TRBD1 (5 bases). The CDR3 totals 15 residues. Germline V gene lookup returns CDR1 MGHRA and CDR2 YSYEKL. With 0 bases removed from V and 7 bases from J, the gap between germline ends came to 15 bases.

The J gene is TRBJ2-5, the V gene TRBV7-8; a weak D match, TRBD1 (8 bases). Trimming took 5 bases from V and 4 from J, leaving 23 bases between them. CDR1 is SGHVS and CDR2 is FQNEAQ in the germline V gene. CDR3 size: 17 residues. The CDR3 DNA reads TGTGCCAGCAGCCCTCGAGCGGGGTCAGGGGGCTCAGAGACCCAGTACTTC. It codes for CASSPRAGSGGSETQYF.

This clonotype was seen once. The rearrangement links TRBV27 to TRBJ1-2; D might be TRBD1 (5 bases). Germline CDR1 reads MNHEY; CDR2 reads SMNVEV (reference sequence). Trimming shortened V by 8 bases and J by 8 bases, and 12 bases separated the two germline ends. CDR3 size: 11 residues. In nucleotides, the CDR3 is TGTGCCAGCGCATCAGGGCAAGGCTACACCTTC. It codes for CASASGQGYTF.

The chain combines TRBV13 with TRBJ2-7; TRBD1 aligns across 10 bases. The trim removed 4 bases at V and 4 bases at J, leaving 7 bases unmatched. CDR1 and CDR2 from the germline V gene are PRHDT and FYEKMQ (reference sequence). The CDR3 has 15 residues. The CDR3 loop is CASSSEGTGAYEQYF. The CDR3 DNA follows: TGTGCCAGCAGCTCGGAAGGGACAGGGGCGTACGAGCAGTACTTC.

The chain links TRBV2 to TRBJ2-3; either TRBD1 or TRBD2 may supply D (5 bases each). V lost 6 bases and J 4 bases, leaving 11 bases between the germline ends. Germline V gives CDR1 SNHLY, CDR2 FYNNEI. The CDR3 sequence is 13 residues long. The DNA of the CDR3 is TGTGCCAGCAGGGCAGGGACCGCAGATACGCAGTATTTT. Translated, it gives CASRAGTADTQYF. The complete variable domain, with remaining parts taken from reference TRBV2 and TRBJ2-3, reads EPEVTQTPSHQVTQMGQEVILRCVPISNHLYFYWYRQILGQKVEFLVSFYNNEISEKSEIFDDQFSVERPDGSNFTLKIRSTKLEDSAMYFCASRAGTADTQYFGPGTRLTVL.

V gene TRBV5-1 combines with J gene TRBJ2-3, with 8 bases matching TRBD2. In germline, CDR1 is SGHRS, CDR2 YFSETQ. V gave up 3 bases and J gave up 5 bases; unmatched junction bases: 5. The CDR3 has 14 residues. CDR3 in amino acids: CASSSGLVLDTQYF. CDR3 nucleotide sequence: TGCGCCAGCAGCTCGGGACTAGTATTAGATACGCAGTATTTT.

The chain carries TRBV6-5 and TRBJ2-1; TRBD1 agrees at 7 bases. V gave up 5 bases and J gave up 4 bases; unmatched junction bases: 8. This CDR3 is 15 amino acids long. Germline CDR1 reads MNHEY; CDR2 reads SVGAGI. CDR3: CASSLSDRDYNEQFF. In DNA form, the CDR3 reads TGTGCCAGCAGTCTGTCCGACAGGGATTACAATGAGCAGTTCTTC.

The chain recombines TRBV18 with TRBJ2-7; D is perhaps TRBD1 or TRBD2 (5 bases each). V was shortened by 6 bases and J by 5 bases, with 11 bases between the two germline ends. Germline V gene sequence: CDR1 KGHSH, CDR2 LQKENI. This CDR3 has 12 residues. CDR3 nucleotides: TGTGCCAGCTCTCCCTCGGGGCACGAGCAGTACTTC. Its protein product is CASSPSGHEQYF.

As DNA, the CDR3 is TGTGCCAGCGTTATAATCTCCTACGAGCAGTACTTC. Translating gives CASVIISYEQYF. The V call is TRBV28, the J call TRBJ2-7; D is ambiguous. The CDR3 extends over 12 amino acids. V was trimmed by 8 bases and J by 0 bases, leaving 8 bases between them. CDR1 and CDR2 (germline): MDHEN, SYDVKM.

This chain connects TRBV7-6 to TRBJ1-1, with TRBD1 matching over 9 bases. J gave up 5 bases and V 1 base, and 5 bases lay outside the gene matches. The CDR3 consists of 15 residues. Germline loops: CDR1 SGHVS, CDR2 FNYEAQ. Here the CDR3 DNA reads TGTGCCAGCAGCTTAGACGGGACAGGGCTGACTGAAGCTTTCTTT. Encoded protein: CASSLDGTGLTEAFF.

This chain connects TRBV20-1 to TRBJ2-7, with a tentative D call TRBD1 (5 bases). V was pared by 5 bases and J by 3 bases, with 14 bases between. Germline V CDR1 and CDR2: DFQATT, SNEGSKA (reference sequence). The CDR3 extends over 13 amino acids. CDR3 sequence reads: CSAVLRGNYEQYF. The CDR3 bases are TGCAGTGCTGTCCTAAGGGGTAACTACGAGCAGTACTTC.

The rearrangement links TRBV11-1 to TRBJ2-3; D may be TRBD1 or TRBD2 (7 bases each). CDR1 is SGHAT and CDR2 is FQDESV in the germline V gene (reference sequence). The CDR3 extends over 22 amino acids. Trimming removed 7 bases from V and 5 bases from J, with 40 bases in between. The DNA of the CDR3 is TGTGCCAGCATCCTGGACCAGACTCAGACCCCTCAGGGGGGGGCCCCGGAAGATACGCAGTATTTT. Its translation is CASILDQTQTPQGGAPEDTQYF. The whole variable domain, remainder taken from reference TRBV11-1 and TRBJ2-3, is EAEVAQSPRYKITEKSQAVAFWCDPISGHATLYWYRQILGQGPELLVQFQDESVVDDSQLPKDRFSAERLKGVDSTLKIQPAELGDSAMYLCASILDQTQTPQGGAPEDTQYFGPGTRLTVL.